Detailed here is one T cell receptor (beta chain). Its antigen is undetermined. The sample comes from a study of OX40 agonist ivuxolimab in advanced cancers. Overall study: Ivuxolimab was administered intravenously to patients at 0.01 to 10 mg/kg every 2 weeks.

Germline values: CDR1 MNHEY, CDR2 SVGAGI. The CDR3 is 13 residues long. The V end lost 6 bases, the J end lost 6 bases, and 12 bases lay between the germline ends. The data were produced by immunoSEQ multiplex PCR, yet TCRdb's version contains in-frame clones alone and is incomplete. This sample has tens of thousands of clones; around 94% occur once, and the top ten carry around 16%. General study points: CD4+ and CD8+ T cells in blood underwent clonal expansion by week 6 at 0.1 to 3.0 mg/kg. Clonal expansion in partial responders at 0.1-3.0 mg/kg ranked among the lowest.

The clonotype originates from an adult with an advanced solid tumor such as melanoma, head and neck, liver or kidney cancer. V is TRBV6-5 and J is TRBJ2-1; D possibly corresponds to TRBD2 (5 bases). The sample consisted of CD4+ or CD8+ T cells sorted from blood, taken in a trial of the OX40 agonist ivuxolimab. CDR3 in amino acids: CASSPLGVNEQFF. The CDR3 DNA reads TGTGCCAGCAGCCCCCTCGGGGTCAATGAGCAGTTCTTC.